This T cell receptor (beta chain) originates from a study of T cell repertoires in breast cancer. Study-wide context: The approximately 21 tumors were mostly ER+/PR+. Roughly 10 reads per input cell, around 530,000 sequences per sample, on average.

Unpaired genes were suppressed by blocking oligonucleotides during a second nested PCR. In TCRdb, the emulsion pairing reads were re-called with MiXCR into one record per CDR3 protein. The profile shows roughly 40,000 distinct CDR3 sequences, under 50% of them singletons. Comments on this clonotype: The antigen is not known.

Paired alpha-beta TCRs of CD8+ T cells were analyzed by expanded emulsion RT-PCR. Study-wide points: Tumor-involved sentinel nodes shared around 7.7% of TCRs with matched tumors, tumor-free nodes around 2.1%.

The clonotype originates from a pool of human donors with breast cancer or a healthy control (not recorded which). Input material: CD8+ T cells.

The chain's CDR3 is CASSLTGLNLEAFF. CDR3 in DNA: TGTGCCAGCTCACTGACAGGGTTGAACCTTGAAGCTTTCTTT. V is TRBV18 and J is TRBJ1-1; 7 nucleotides align to TRBD1. Germline V gene data show CDR1 as KGHSH and CDR2 as LQKENI. J lost 7 bases, V lost 4 bases, and 9 bases had no gene match. The CDR3 covers 14 residues.